The 13 T cell receptor beta chains below come from one sample, sequenced in a study of shared clonotypes between healthy human individuals. The repertoire was sequenced with immunoSEQ multiplex PCR; TCRdb's copy has only in-frame clones and lacks some. The profile shows some 2 million clones, over 85% of them singletons. Sequencing was performed on naive CD4+ T cells sorted from blood. Specified subset: CD45RA+ positively selected. The receptors were gathered from a man aged 18 to 30 in good health.

The chain has TRBV12-5 and TRBJ2-2; a possible D gene is TRBD1 (5 bases). The V end lost 4 bases, the J end lost 6 bases, and 6 bases lay between the germline ends. The CDR3 is 12 residues long. Germline CDR1 is LGHNT and CDR2 is FRNRAP. In nucleotides, the CDR3 is TGTGCTAGTGGTTGGGGCTCCGGGGAGCTGTTTTTT. Its translation is CASGWGSGELFF.

The rearrangement joins TRBV5-1 to TRBJ2-3, with TRBD1 matching over 7 bases. Germline CDR1 reads SGHRS; CDR2 reads YFSETQ. The CDR3 runs 14 residues. Trimming took 3 bases from V and 1 from J; bases not matched to a gene: 2. The CDR3 spells CASSWDSRTDTQYF. Written as DNA, the CDR3 is TGCGCCAGCAGCTGGGACAGCCGCACAGATACGCAGTATTTT.

The chain recombines TRBV10-3 with TRBJ2-1; the match to TRBD2 covers 7 bases. Germline trimming cut 4 bases from V and 6 bases from J; bases unmatched to any gene: 12. Germline CDR1 is ENHRY and CDR2 is SYGVKD. CDR3 length: 16 amino acids. As DNA, the CDR3 is TGTGCCATCAGTGGGGGGGGAGCGGGAAGTTTCAATGAGCAGTTCTTC. It is translated as CAISGGGAGSFNEQFF.

In the case of this clone: The same CDR3 also results from other DNA sequences found in this sample. This chain joins TRBV28 and TRBJ1-2; no definite D call. The length of the CDR3 is 12 residues. V was shortened by 8 bases and J by 4 bases, with 11 bases between the two germline ends. Looked up from germline, CDR1 is MDHEN and CDR2 is SYDVKM. The CDR3 DNA follows: TGTGCCAGCGGAGGGCTGAGCTATGGCTACACCTTC. Its translation is CASGGLSYGYTF.

The chain combines TRBV6-5 with TRBJ1-1; 9 positions match TRBD1. This CDR3 spans 13 amino acids. J gave up 13 bases and V 5 bases, and 11 bases lay outside the gene matches. Germline lookup yields CDR1 MNHEY and CDR2 SVGAGI. Here the CDR3 DNA reads TGTGCCAGCAGTACACGACAGGGGGTTCTCGTTTTCTTT. Translation: CASSTRQGVLVFF.

This chain uses TRBV5-1 with TRBJ2-1; 10 bases map to TRBD1. Germline V gene sequence: CDR1 SGHRS, CDR2 YFSETQ. The V and J ends lost 5 bases and 8 bases, in that order; junction bases with no gene match: 10. The CDR3 runs 15 residues. Here the CDR3 reads CASSSGTGDFDEQFF. DNA for the CDR3: TGCGCCAGCAGTTCGGGGACAGGGGATTTCGATGAGCAGTTCTTC.

This clone appeared a single time. The chain has TRBV5-6 and TRBJ2-7; possibly TRBD2 for D (5 bases). CDR1 is SGHDT, CDR2 YYEEEE, per germline. CDR3 size: 14 residues. V lost 4 bases and J 5 bases, leaving 16 bases between the germline ends. As DNA, the CDR3 is TGTGCCAGCAGCCGCACGAGCGGTTTGGACGAGCAGTACTTC. Translated, it gives CASSRTSGLDEQYF.

This chain connects TRBV6-1 to TRBJ1-4; the D gene is possibly TRBD1 (6 bases). Germline V gene lookup returns CDR1 MNHNS and CDR2 SASEGT. The CDR3 has 15 residues. Trimming took 1 base from V and 8 from J, leaving 14 bases between them. The CDR3 DNA follows: TGTGCCAGCAGTGAAGTGGCCAGGGGCGAAGAAAAACTGTTTTTT. Amino acids: CASSEVARGEEKLFF.

V is TRBV30 and J is TRBJ2-7; D perhaps matches TRBD2 (5 bases). Germline V gene data show CDR1 as GTSNPN and CDR2 as SVGIG (reference sequence). V was shortened by 3 bases and J by 5 bases, with 14 bases between the two germline ends. The CDR3 runs 13 residues. In DNA form, the CDR3 reads TGTGCCTGGAGACTCCTAGCTGGGAACGAGCAGTACTTC. It translates to CAWRLLAGNEQYF.

CDR3 coding DNA: TGTGCCAGCAGCGTACAGGGGGCAAACACCATATATTTT. Translation: CASSVQGANTIYF. V and J are TRBV11-2 and TRBJ1-3, with 9 bases identical to TRBD1. The CDR3 loop spans 13 amino acids. Per the germline V gene, CDR1 is SGHAT and CDR2 is FQNNGV. J gave up 6 bases and V 5 bases, and 2 bases lay outside the gene matches.

The V and J genes are TRBV2 and TRBJ2-5; a weak D match, TRBD2 (5 bases). The V and J ends lost 11 bases and 1 base respectively, with 17 bases between them. Germline assignment: CDR1 SNHLY and CDR2 FYNNEI. The CDR3 spans 14 residues. The CDR3 nucleotides read TGTGCCGGCAAGGGAGCGGTCCTCCAAGAGACCCAGTACTTC. As protein: CAGKGAVLQETQYF. Together with reference TRBV2 and TRBJ2-5, the CDR3 gives the full variable domain: EPEVTQTPSHQVTQMGQEVILRCVPISNHLYFYWYRQILGQKVEFLVSFYNNEISEKSEIFDDQFSVERPDGSNFTLKIRSTKLEDSAMYFCAGKGAVLQETQYFGPGTRLLVL.

The chain links TRBV7-9 to TRBJ1-3; no firm D call. Trimming took 5 bases from V and 5 from J, leaving 16 bases between them. Germline V gene lookup returns CDR1 SEHNR and CDR2 FQNEAQ (reference sequence). There are 15 residues in the CDR3. CDR3 in amino acids: CASSPREGGRNTIYF. CDR3 bases: TGTGCCAGCAGCCCCCGGGAGGGAGGCAGAAACACCATATATTTT.

This chain connects TRBV30 to TRBJ2-5; TRBD2 agrees at 11 bases. Germline CDR1 GTSNPN, CDR2 SVGIG (reference sequence). Trimming took 1 base from V and 1 from J; bases not matched to a gene: 17. The CDR3 runs to 20 residues. The CDR3 is CAWSASRTSGGPVFQETQYF. CDR3 DNA sequence: TGTGCCTGGAGTGCGTCTCGAACTAGCGGGGGCCCCGTTTTCCAAGAGACCCAGTACTTC. Drawing the rest from reference TRBV30 and TRBJ2-5, the complete variable domain is SQTIHQWPATLVQPVGSPLSLECTVEGTSNPNLYWYRQAAGRGLQLLFYSVGIGQISSEVPQNLSASRPQDRQFILSSKKLLLSDSGFYLCAWSASRTSGGPVFQETQYFGPGTRLLVL.